This record concerns one T cell receptor beta chain sequence. Its antigen is undetermined. Primers for the PCR totalled 60 Vbeta and 13 Jbeta. The protocol was immunoSEQ multiplex PCR, while the TCRdb copy is restricted to in-frame clones and leaves out a portion. This sample has some 140,000 clones; around three quarters occur once, and the top ten carry around 3.6%. The CDR3 has 13 residues. Trimming shortened V by 3 bases and J by 2 bases, and 7 bases separated the two germline ends. From germline, CDR1 is WNHNN and CDR2 SYGVQD (reference sequence). This record belongs to a study of cytomegalovirus exposure and HLA in healthy donors. Study-level points and caveats: The study put 150 or so TCR beta chains on its list as cytomegalovirus-associated.

Material for sequencing was PBMCs. The chain uses TRBV10-1 and TRBJ1-2, with unresolved D. The origin of this receptor is a woman aged 40 to 49 in good health and CMV-seronegative. In DNA, the CDR3 is TGCGCCAGCAGTGAACACGGGAACTATGGCTACACCTTC. Protein: CASSEHGNYGYTF.